This T cell receptor beta chain was sequenced for a study of T cells in localized non-small cell lung cancer. The CDR3 is 15 residues long. Germline lookup yields CDR1 MNHNS and CDR2 SASEGT. With V trimmed by 4 bases and J by 2 bases, 5 bases remained unmatched. This clone was seen once. The antigen is undetermined. Study results and caveats: Compared with tumor, uninvolved adjacent lung displayed greater T cell clonality, ranking highest overall. Turning up in adjacent lung were a median around 58 of the top 100 tumor clones.

Some clones are missing from TCRdb's copy, which holds only in-frame ones; the method was immunoSEQ multiplex PCR. The sample consists of about 70,000 clones, roughly nine tenths of them appearing once. The sample here was peripheral blood, taken before any cancer treatment. The TCR originated in a male donor aged 60 or over with stage III squamous cell lung carcinoma. The chain links TRBV6-1 to TRBJ2-3, with 8 bases identical to TRBD2. In nucleotides, the CDR3 is TGTGCCAGCAGTGCTCGGGGGGGGCCCACAGATACGCAGTATTTT. Amino acid sequence: CASSARGGPTDTQYF.